The present entry profiles one T cell receptor beta chain with its context. The entry originates in a study of patients and donors after allogeneic stem cell transplantation. MiXCR was run by TCRdb on the RT-PCR reads, yielding one entry per CDR3 protein. This sample carries around 240,000 distinct CDR3 sequences, 11% to 15% of them seen once, and the ten largest clones take 11%. The specimen sequenced was blood, either unsorted or a sorted T cell fraction (not recorded which). The TCR sequence derives from a human donor who was either an allogeneic HSCT recipient or a stem cell or donor lymphocyte infusion donor (not recorded which). It is not recorded whose cells these are; they may come from a transplant donor.

For the CDR3, the DNA is TGTGCCTTTTTCGGGGCTTTGGGAGGAAACACCATATATTTT. Protein sequence: CAFFGALGGNTIYF. The rearrangement joins TRBV7-3 to TRBJ1-3; D might be TRBD1 (5 bases). The germline CDR1 and CDR2 sequences are SGHTA and FQGTGA. The CDR3 length is 14 residues. The ends were cut back, 11 bases at V and 4 bases at J, with 18 bases in the middle.